Listed here are 12 T cell receptor beta chains from one sample, sequenced in a study of identifying expanded T cells in peripheral blood. The protocol was immunoSEQ multiplex PCR, while the TCRdb copy is restricted to in-frame clones and leaves out a portion. The table has approximately 90,000 clones, around 83% seen once. Sequencing input: blood. The receptors were sampled from a person aged 18 to 75 in good health.

A single count supports this clone. V gene TRBV6-1 combines with J gene TRBJ1-1; possible D gene TRBD1, 6 bases. The germline V and J ends were trimmed by 5 bases and 6 bases, with 13 bases remaining between them. CDR3 length: 13 residues. The germline V gene encodes CDR1 MNHNS and CDR2 SASEGT. CDR3 region: CASSTSSGAEAFF. CDR3 nucleotides: TGTGCCAGCAGTACGTCATCAGGGGCTGAAGCTTTCTTT.

The V gene is TRBV20-1, the J gene TRBJ1-2; D call uncertain. V lost 6 bases to trimming and J lost 1 base, with 6 bases between them. The CDR3 extends over 11 amino acids. In germline, CDR1 is DFQATT, CDR2 SNEGSKA (reference sequence). CDR3 region: CSATDNYGYTF. The CDR3 coding sequence is TGCAGTGCCACAGATAACTATGGCTACACCTTC.

The chain is built from TRBV5-6 and TRBJ1-2; no definite D call. CDR1 SGHDT and CDR2 YYEEEE come from the germline V gene. The germline V and J ends were trimmed by 2 bases and 3 bases, with 14 bases remaining between them. CDR3 size: 15 residues. The CDR3 sequence is CASSLEGSDYYGYTF. As DNA, the CDR3 is TGTGCCAGCAGCTTAGAGGGCAGTGACTACTATGGCTACACCTTC.

This clone was seen just once. J is TRBJ2-7 and V is TRBV5-6; D is unclear. The CDR3 consists of 13 residues. Trimming stripped 0 bases from V and 2 bases from J, with 6 bases between. The germline CDR1 and CDR2 sequences are SGHDT and YYEEEE. CDR3 loop: CASSLAGTYEQYF. The CDR3, as DNA: TGTGCCAGCAGCTTGGCCGGAACCTACGAGCAGTACTTC.

The CDR3 region is CASSRGTGGNQPQHF. In nucleotides, the CDR3 is TGTGCCAGCAGCCGGGGGACAGGGGGCAATCAGCCCCAGCATTTT. The chain has TRBV6-5 and TRBJ1-5; 10 bases are a match to TRBD1. In germline, CDR1 is MNHEY, CDR2 SVGAGI. J was trimmed by 2 bases and V by 6 bases; bases with no gene match: 4. CDR3 length equals 15 residues.

J is TRBJ2-7 and V is TRBV5-5; D unresolved. The CDR3 is 17 residues long. From germline, CDR1 is SGHKS and CDR2 YYEKEE (reference sequence). The germline V and J ends were trimmed by 0 bases and 4 bases, with 20 bases remaining between them. CDR3 residues: CASSLEGGLGLYYEQYF. The CDR3 nucleotides are TGTGCCAGCAGCTTGGAAGGCGGATTGGGCTTATATTACGAGCAGTACTTC.

This clone has a handful of counts. This chain links TRBV10-3 with TRBJ1-2; D gene uncertain. Germline CDR1 is ENHRY and CDR2 is SYGVKD. V gave up 9 bases and J gave up 0 bases, with 11 bases separating them. This CDR3 has 13 amino acids. This CDR3 is CAIQGPSNYGYTF. The CDR3, as DNA: TGTGCCATACAAGGCCCGTCTAACTATGGCTACACCTTC.

The chain couples TRBV7-9 to TRBJ1-5; no clear D. CDR1 and CDR2 (germline): SEHNR, FQNEAQ (reference sequence). The ends were cut back, 1 base at V and 5 bases at J, with 6 bases in the middle. CDR3 size: 13 residues. The CDR3 is CASSLGSYQPQHF. As DNA, the CDR3 is TGTGCCAGCAGCTTAGGGTCCTATCAGCCCCAGCATTTT.

The rearrangement links TRBV7-2 to TRBJ1-5; no firm D call. In germline, CDR1 is SGHTA, CDR2 FQGNSA. V lost 0 bases, J lost 7 bases, and 7 bases lay in between. The CDR3 has 13 residues. CDR3 sequence: CASSLAIRQPQHF. CDR3 nucleotide sequence: TGTGCCAGCAGCTTAGCGATCAGGCAGCCCCAGCATTTT.

This chain joins TRBV5-1 and TRBJ1-1; a weak D match, TRBD1 (6 bases). This CDR3 has 16 residues. The V and J ends lost 1 base and 4 bases respectively, with 17 bases between them. Germline loops: CDR1 SGHRS, CDR2 YFSETQ. The CDR3, as DNA: TGCGCCAGCAGCTTGAGTCCAGGGGCCGAATTCACTGAAGCTTTCTTT. It yields the protein CASSLSPGAEFTEAFF. The full variable domain, completed using reference TRBV5-1 and TRBJ1-1, is KAGVTQTPRYLIKTRGQQVTLSCSPISGHRSVSWYQQTPGQGLQFLFEYFSETQRNKGNFPGRFSGRQFSNSRSEMNVSTLELGDSALYLCASSLSPGAEFTEAFFGQGTRLTVV.

This sequence joins TRBV7-8 and TRBJ2-5; D is undetermined. CDR1 SGHVS and CDR2 FQNEAQ come from the germline V gene. The CDR3 runs 15 residues. Trimming cost V 2 bases and J 3 bases, with 13 bases left between them. In nucleotides, the CDR3 is TGTGCCAGCAGCTTACGGCATGGGCAGAAAGAGACCCAGTACTTC. Translated: CASSLRHGQKETQYF.

V usage is TRBV4-1 and J usage is TRBJ2-2; D is possibly TRBD1 or TRBD2 (7 bases each). The CDR3 loop spans 20 amino acids. In germline, CDR1 is MGHRA, CDR2 YSYEKL. The ends were cut back, 3 bases at V and 8 bases at J, with 31 bases in the middle. CDR3 DNA: TGCGCCAGCAGCCACGGCACGGGTATAGGGGGCGGGGGATCGTCTGGGGAGCTGTTTTTT. Translating gives CASSHGTGIGGGGSSGELFF.